This TCR beta chain was observed in a study of blood T cell repertoires in COVID-19 (dated by TCRdb to between 2020 and 2021). Describing the broader study: Samples covering the acute and convalescent phases of COVID-19 were provided by collaborators in the United States, Italy and Spain. The prospective study material was composed of cDNA or gDNA derived from T cells, B-cell-depleted T cells, or PBMCs. Deeply sampled blood TCRbeta repertoires from subjects exposed to, actively infected with, or recovered from COVID-19 were included in the dataset. The repertoires were released in a freely available public database meant as a resource for research on the immune response to SARS-CoV-2. The samples were drawn from two sources: the first 160 participants of the ongoing ImmuneRACE study, and 1,000 to 1,500 subjects contributed by 6 global collaborators. Sample metadata almost always included a de-identified subject ID, COVID-19 status, age in years and sex. HLA class I and class II types, where available, came from metadata supplied by the sample provider rather than from assay-based typing.

Beyond this particular receptor, the publication reports: How much clinical and demographic metadata was included differed by source and by participant, and the metadata was provided uncurated.

Concerning this clone: The antigen this receptor binds is unknown. There are no base qualities to consult, and no much larger clone falls within one base.

Participants in the prospective study were enrolled through a virtual design, were aged about 18 to 100 years, and lived in under 25 United States geographic areas. In the prospective study, participants were assigned to cohorts based on the clinical history participants reported in a screening survey and a study questionnaire. ImmuneRACE Cohort 3 recovered participants were defined by two consecutive negative NP/OP PCR tests, healthcare professional clearance, or symptom resolution. In the prospective study, mobile phlebotomists collected whole blood, serum and a nasopharyngeal or oropharyngeal swab from each participant. Prospective study participants could optionally give additional blood draws and questionnaires over a roughly 2-month period. Before DNA extraction, blood samples from the prospective study were shipped at room temperature or frozen. From the cysteine up to the phenylalanine, the CDR3 has a length of 15 residues. Only the CDR3 DNA is retained, 45 bases long and in frame from the first base. V is cut by 6 bases and J by 6 bases, and the space between the germline ends is 17 bases. Reading the germline V gene gives CDR1 MNHEY and CDR2 SVGAGI.

TCRbeta CDR3 regions were amplified from genomic DNA using the immunoSEQ Assay, a bias-controlled multiplex PCR. Under the source paper's analysis protocol: The number of nucleated cells in each sample was estimated from the amplification of reference gene primers within the assay. To quantify the absolute abundance of each unique TCRbeta CDR3 rearrangement, sequence reads were collapsed and filtered. Productive Simpson clonality was computed per sample as the square root of Simpson's diversity index over productive rearrangements. The table was pulled from immuneACCESS by TCRdb, which kept in-frame rearrangements only. Such tables lose some clones; where checked, under half of the loss comes from unresolved V genes, and the rest has no known cause. For V, J and clone size, that table is used; D and trimming come from the DNA. This sample gives 390,000 or so clones in total; roughly 89% of them show up just once. Jointly, the top ten make up 10% of the sample.

The clonotype comes from a woman between 45 and 60 years old who had recovered from COVID-19. In this chain, TRBV6-5 is recombined with TRBJ2-2, with no D gene named confidently. The sample taken for sequencing was PBMCs or T cells enriched from blood (not recorded which). The CDR3: CASSQPVIRAGELFF. The DNA sequence reads TGTGCCAGCAGCCAACCGGTTATCCGGGCCGGGGAGCTGTTTTTT.